This TCR beta chain was profiled in a study of control samples from healthy donors and cancer patients. Unmatched junction bases numbered 5, after V lost 5 bases and J lost 4 bases. The CDR3 runs to 14 residues. Germline V gene lookup returns CDR1 SGHVS and CDR2 FQNEAQ. Sequencing used immunoSEQ multiplex PCR; TCRdb keeps in-frame clones, though not all of them. The sample comprises fewer than 200,000 clones, just over 90% of which are singletons, and about 4% rests with the top ten. The rearrangement joins TRBV7-8 to TRBJ1-3, with TRBD1 matching over 7 bases. This clonotype was obtained from a woman aged 55-69 years in good health. Sequenced sample: blood. For the CDR3, the DNA is TGTGCCAGCAGCGTCCGGGACAGAGGAAACACCATATATTTT. This translates into CASSVRDRGNTIYF.